A single sample gave rise to the 13 T cell receptor beta chains below, sequenced in a study of T cell responses to AZD1222 COVID-19 vaccine. Assay: immunoSEQ multiplex PCR; the TCRdb copy retains only in-frame clones and omits some. In the table there are roughly 170,000 clones, 90% of which are singletons. The sample was peripheral blood, taken on day 0 of AZD1222 vaccination. The receptor set was obtained from an adult in good health.

The chain carries TRBV5-1 and TRBJ2-3, with D perhaps matching TRBD1 (5 bases). The V end was cut by 0 bases, the J end by 6 bases, with 5 bases between. The germline V gene has CDR1 SGHRS and CDR2 YFSETQ. CDR3 size: 12 residues. Written as DNA, the CDR3 is TGCGCCAGCAGCTTGGAGGGGGATACGCAGTATTTT. It translates to CASSLEGDTQYF.

The V call is TRBV19, the J call TRBJ1-2, with 8 bases aligning to TRBD1. The germline CDR1 and CDR2 sequences are LNHDA and SQIVND (reference sequence). This CDR3 contains 16 residues. V dropped 5 bases and J dropped 2; count of bases not matched to a gene: 10. For the CDR3, the DNA is TGTGCCAGTAGTCTAACACCCGGACAGGGCAACTATGGCTACACCTTC. It specifies CASSLTPGQGNYGYTF.

This rearrangement joins TRBV5-6 to TRBJ1-2, with D unresolved. V was pared by 3 bases and J by 7 bases, with 13 bases between. Germline CDR1 SGHDT, CDR2 YYEEEE. This CDR3 is 13 amino acids long. In nucleotides, the CDR3 is TGTGCCAGCAGCTCCTGGGCCCACGGTGGCTACACCTTC. Encoded protein: CASSSWAHGGYTF.

The V call is TRBV30, the J call TRBJ1-5; TRBD1 agrees at 10 bases. The germline V gene has CDR1 GTSNPN and CDR2 SVGIG (reference sequence). Trimming at V came to 5 bases and at J to 4 bases, leaving 2 bases not matched to a gene. CDR3 length equals 13 residues. The CDR3 protein is CAWGQGGNQPQHF. The DNA of the CDR3 is TGTGCCTGGGGACAGGGGGGAAATCAGCCCCAGCATTTT. Combining the CDR3 with reference TRBV30 and TRBJ1-5 gives the whole variable domain SQTIHQWPATLVQPVGSPLSLECTVEGTSNPNLYWYRQAAGRGLQLLFYSVGIGQISSEVPQNLSASRPQDRQFILSSKKLLLSDSGFYLCAWGQGGNQPQHFGDGTRLSIL.

V gene TRBV18 combines with J gene TRBJ2-7; the D call may be TRBD1 or TRBD2 (5 bases each). This CDR3 is 16 amino acids long. V lost 2 bases, J lost 2 bases, and 16 bases lay in between. Germline lookup yields CDR1 KGHSH and CDR2 LQKENI. The CDR3, as DNA: TGTGCCAGCTCACCATACCGGGACGGAGGTGCCTACGAGCAGTACTTC. Translation gives CASSPYRDGGAYEQYF.

This clone was detected only once. The V call is TRBV29-1, the J call TRBJ2-1, with 9 bases aligning to TRBD2. V dropped 1 base and J dropped 4; count of bases not matched to a gene: 8. The CDR3 has 16 residues. Looked up from germline, CDR1 is SQVTM and CDR2 is ANQGSEA. The CDR3 here is CSVEGWSSGGYNEQFF. For the CDR3, the DNA is TGCAGCGTTGAAGGCTGGAGTAGCGGGGGTTACAATGAGCAGTTCTTC.

The chain recombines TRBV7-2 with TRBJ2-6, with D uncertain. V lost 3 bases and J 1 base, leaving 13 bases between the germline ends. Germline lookup yields CDR1 SGHTA and CDR2 FQGNSA. The CDR3 runs 17 residues. The DNA of the CDR3 is TGTGCCAGCAGCTTCTCGCCGGGTATGTCTGGGGCCAACGTCCTGACTTTC. Residues: CASSFSPGMSGANVLTF. Based on the CDR3 plus reference TRBV7-2 and TRBJ2-6, the full variable domain is GAGVSQSPSNKVTEKGKDVELRCDPISGHTALYWYRQSLGQGLEFLIYFQGNSAPDKSGLPSDRFSAERTGGSVSTLTIQRTQQEDSAVYLCASSFSPGMSGANVLTFGAGSRLTVL.

The J gene is TRBJ2-3, the V gene TRBV7-3; D call uncertain. Trimming shortened V by 1 base and J by 3 bases, and 11 bases separated the two germline ends. Germline V gives CDR1 SGHTA, CDR2 FQGTGA. CDR3 length equals 15 residues. The chain's CDR3 is CASSLSGWATDTQYF. The CDR3 nucleotides read TGTGCCAGCAGCTTAAGTGGCTGGGCTACAGATACGCAGTATTTT.

This clone has just a few counts. The V gene is TRBV12-3 or TRBV12-4, the J gene TRBJ1-1, with TRBD1 as a possible D gene (6 bases). V lost 3 bases and J lost 10, with 9 bases in between. The CDR3 totals 11 residues. The CDR3 nucleotides are TGTGCCAGCAGTTTTTCAGGGGCAGCTTTCTTT. This encodes CASSFSGAAFF.

The rearrangement links TRBV18 to TRBJ1-1; D is ambiguous. Trimming pared 2 bases from V and 4 bases from J, leaving 11 bases between. Germline values: CDR1 KGHSH, CDR2 LQKENI. CDR3 length equals 14 residues. The DNA for the CDR3 is TGTGCCAGCTCACCAGAGCCGGTCCCCACTGAAGCTTTCTTT. Encoded protein: CASSPEPVPTEAFF.

V usage is TRBV7-2 and J usage is TRBJ1-1; D is ambiguous. V was trimmed by 3 bases and J by 5 bases, leaving 10 bases between them. CDR1 SGHTA and CDR2 FQGNSA come from the germline V gene. CDR3 length: 13 amino acids. The CDR3 loop is CASSFAEVTEAFF. The CDR3 nucleotides are TGTGCCAGCAGCTTTGCGGAGGTTACTGAAGCTTTCTTT. Based on the CDR3 plus reference TRBV7-2 and TRBJ1-1, the full variable domain is GAGVSQSPSNKVTEKGKDVELRCDPISGHTALYWYRQSLGQGLEFLIYFQGNSAPDKSGLPSDRFSAERTGGSVSTLTIQRTQQEDSAVYLCASSFAEVTEAFFGQGTRLTVV.

This clone was counted a single time. The chain uses TRBV19 and TRBJ1-5; possible D gene TRBD1, 5 bases. V was shortened by 4 bases and J by 4 bases, with 14 bases between the two germline ends. CDR3 length equals 15 residues. Germline CDR1 is LNHDA and CDR2 is SQIVND (reference sequence). As DNA, the CDR3 is TGTGCCAGTAGTACCGCGGGACTTCTAAATCAGCCCCAGCATTTT. It encodes CASSTAGLLNQPQHF. The variable domain in full, completed from reference TRBV19 and TRBJ1-5, reads DGGITQSPKYLFRKEGQNVTLSCEQNLNHDAMYWYRQDPGQGLRLIYYSQIVNDFQKGDIAEGYSVSREKKESFPLTVTSAQKNPTAFYLCASSTAGLLNQPQHFGDGTRLSIL.

This chain joins TRBV3-1 (or the pseudogene TRBV3-2) and TRBJ1-1; 9 bases line up with TRBD1. This CDR3 contains 14 residues. CDR1 and CDR2 (germline): LGHDT, YNNKEL (reference sequence). V dropped 4 bases and J dropped 7; count of bases not matched to a gene: 7. CDR3 amino acids: CASSPRQGGGEAFF. The CDR3 DNA reads TGTGCCAGCAGCCCCCGACAGGGGGGGGGTGAAGCTTTCTTT.